This TCR beta chain was identified during a study of T cells after yellow fever vaccination. Study-wide background: Fractions with few cells were prepared using SMART-Seq v4 Ultra Low Input.

The V gene's germline CDR1 is SNHLY and CDR2 FYNNEI. CDR3 length: 16 residues. Deletions cut 11 bases from V and 0 bases from J, with 19 bases between. In TCRdb, the 5' RACE reads were re-called with MiXCR into one record per CDR3 protein. The sample holds around 310,000 distinct CDR3 sequences, 3% to 4.5% seen once. A few counts support this clonotype. The V call is TRBV2, the J call TRBJ2-2; weak D call: TRBD2 (6 bases). This TCR was sampled from a man aged 18 to 29 who received the YFV17D yellow fever vaccine. The sample consisted of PBMCs, taken 5 days after the yellow fever booster vaccination. For the CDR3, the DNA is TGTGCCGTCCGGACCGGGGGTCGCGCGAACACCGGGGAGCTGTTTTTT. Translated, it gives CAVRTGGRANTGELFF.